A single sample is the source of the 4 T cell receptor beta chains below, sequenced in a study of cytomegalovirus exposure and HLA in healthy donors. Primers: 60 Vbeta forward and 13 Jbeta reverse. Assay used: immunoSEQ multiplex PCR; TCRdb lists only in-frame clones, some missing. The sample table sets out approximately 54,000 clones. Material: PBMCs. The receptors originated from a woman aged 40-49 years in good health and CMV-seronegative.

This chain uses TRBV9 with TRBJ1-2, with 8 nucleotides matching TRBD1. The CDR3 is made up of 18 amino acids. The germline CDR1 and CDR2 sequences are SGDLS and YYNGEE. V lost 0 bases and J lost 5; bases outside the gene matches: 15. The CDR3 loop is CASSVEGVPGQGGYGYTF. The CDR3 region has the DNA TGTGCCAGCAGCGTAGAAGGGGTGCCCGGACAGGGAGGTTATGGCTACACCTTC.

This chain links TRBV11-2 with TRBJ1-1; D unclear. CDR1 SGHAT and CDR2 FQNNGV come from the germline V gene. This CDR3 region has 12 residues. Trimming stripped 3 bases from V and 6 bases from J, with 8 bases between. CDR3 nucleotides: TGTGCCAGCAGCTTGAAACTGGCTGAAGCTTTCTTT. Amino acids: CASSLKLAEAFF.

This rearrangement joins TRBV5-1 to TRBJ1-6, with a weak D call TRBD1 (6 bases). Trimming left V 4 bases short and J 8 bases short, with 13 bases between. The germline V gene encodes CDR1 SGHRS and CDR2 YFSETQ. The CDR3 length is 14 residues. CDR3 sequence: CASSQEAGDSPLHF. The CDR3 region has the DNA TGCGCCAGCAGCCAGGAGGCAGGGGATTCACCCCTCCACTTT.

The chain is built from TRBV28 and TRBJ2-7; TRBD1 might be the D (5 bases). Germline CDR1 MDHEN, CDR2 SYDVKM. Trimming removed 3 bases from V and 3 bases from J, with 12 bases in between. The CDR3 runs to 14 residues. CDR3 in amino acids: CASSLRQGNYEQYF. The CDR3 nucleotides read TGTGCCAGCAGTTTGCGGCAGGGCAACTACGAGCAGTACTTC.